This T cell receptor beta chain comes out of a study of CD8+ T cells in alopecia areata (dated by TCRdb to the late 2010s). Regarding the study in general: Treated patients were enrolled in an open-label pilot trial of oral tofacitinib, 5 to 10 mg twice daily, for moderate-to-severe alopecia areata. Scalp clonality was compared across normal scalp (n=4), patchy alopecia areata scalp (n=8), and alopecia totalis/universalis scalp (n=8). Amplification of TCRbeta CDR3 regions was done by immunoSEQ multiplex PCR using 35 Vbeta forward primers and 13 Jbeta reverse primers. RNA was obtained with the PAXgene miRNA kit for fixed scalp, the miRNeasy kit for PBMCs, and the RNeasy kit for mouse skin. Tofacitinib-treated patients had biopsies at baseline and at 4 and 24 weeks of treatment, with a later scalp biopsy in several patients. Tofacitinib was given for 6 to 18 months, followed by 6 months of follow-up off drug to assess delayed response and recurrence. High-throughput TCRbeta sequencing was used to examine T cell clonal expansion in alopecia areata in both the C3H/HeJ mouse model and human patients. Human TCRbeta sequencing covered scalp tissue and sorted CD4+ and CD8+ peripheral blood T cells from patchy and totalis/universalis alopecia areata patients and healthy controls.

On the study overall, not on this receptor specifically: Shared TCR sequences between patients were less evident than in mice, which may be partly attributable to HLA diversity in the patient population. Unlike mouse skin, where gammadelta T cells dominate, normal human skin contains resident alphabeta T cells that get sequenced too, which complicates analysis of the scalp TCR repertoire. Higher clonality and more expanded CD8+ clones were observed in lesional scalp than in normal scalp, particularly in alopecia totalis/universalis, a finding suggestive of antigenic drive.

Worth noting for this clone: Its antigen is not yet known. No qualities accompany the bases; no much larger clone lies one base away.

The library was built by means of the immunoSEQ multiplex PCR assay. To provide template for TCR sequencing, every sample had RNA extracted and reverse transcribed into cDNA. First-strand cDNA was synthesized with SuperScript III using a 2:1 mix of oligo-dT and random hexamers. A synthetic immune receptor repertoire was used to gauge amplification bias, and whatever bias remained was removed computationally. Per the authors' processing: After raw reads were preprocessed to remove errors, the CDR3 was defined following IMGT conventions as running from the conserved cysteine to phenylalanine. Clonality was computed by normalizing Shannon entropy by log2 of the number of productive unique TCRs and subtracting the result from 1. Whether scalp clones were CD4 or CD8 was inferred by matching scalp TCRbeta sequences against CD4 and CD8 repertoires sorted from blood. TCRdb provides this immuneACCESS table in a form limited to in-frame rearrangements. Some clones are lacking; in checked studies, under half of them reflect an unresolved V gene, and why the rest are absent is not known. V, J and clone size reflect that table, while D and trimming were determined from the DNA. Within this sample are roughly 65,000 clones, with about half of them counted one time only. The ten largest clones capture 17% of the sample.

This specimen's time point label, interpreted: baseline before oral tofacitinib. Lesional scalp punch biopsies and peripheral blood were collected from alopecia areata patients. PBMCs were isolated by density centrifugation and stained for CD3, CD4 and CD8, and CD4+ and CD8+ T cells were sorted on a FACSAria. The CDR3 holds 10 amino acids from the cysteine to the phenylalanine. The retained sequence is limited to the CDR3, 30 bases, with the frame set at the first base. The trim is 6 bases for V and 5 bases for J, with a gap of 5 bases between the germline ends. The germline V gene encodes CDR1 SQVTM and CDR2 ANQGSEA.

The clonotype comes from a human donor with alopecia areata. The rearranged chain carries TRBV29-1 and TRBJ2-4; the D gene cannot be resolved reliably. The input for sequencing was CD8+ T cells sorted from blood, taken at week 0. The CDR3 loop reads CSVVENIQYF. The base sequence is TGCAGCGTCGTCGAAAACATTCAGTACTTC.